These 5 T cell receptor beta chains share one sample of origin, sequenced in a study of long-term antiretroviral therapy in people with HIV. Running of the v3.0 immunoSEQ assay took place at survey level. Measured with immunoSEQ multiplex PCR; TCRdb has only the in-frame clones, and not every one. Of about 20,000 clones in the sample, around 81% were seen once. Sequencing was performed on unsorted PBMCs, taken 2.9 years after starting antiretroviral therapy. These receptors came from a woman in her twenties or thirties with HIV.

The chain combines TRBV7-9 with TRBJ1-5; no clear D. Between the trimmed V and J ends, which lost 5 bases and 7 bases, there was a span of 12 bases. Germline lookup yields CDR1 SEHNR and CDR2 FQNEAQ (reference sequence). This CDR3 has 13 residues. As DNA, the CDR3 is TGTGCCAGCAGCGAAGCCCCAGGCCAGCCCCAGCATTTT. It codes for CASSEAPGQPQHF.

The chain combines TRBV14 with TRBJ2-1; TRBD1 matches 11 bases. This CDR3 is built from 15 residues. Germline trimming cut 4 bases from V and 4 bases from J; bases unmatched to any gene: 3. In germline, CDR1 is SGHDN, CDR2 FVKESK. CDR3 protein: CASSLGTGGYNEQFF. Written as DNA, the CDR3 is TGTGCCAGCAGCCTCGGGACAGGGGGGTACAATGAGCAGTTCTTC.

The CDR3 coding sequence is TGTGCCAGCACGCGACTAGCGGGGGTTTACGAGCAGTACTTC. Protein sequence: CASTRLAGVYEQYF. The gene calls are TRBV6-1 and TRBJ2-7; 12 bases are a match to TRBD2. The ends lost 7 bases at V and 4 bases at J; junction bases unmatched: 5. The CDR3 extends over 14 amino acids. CDR1 and CDR2 from the germline V gene are MNHNS and SASEGT.

The chain recombines TRBV5-1 with TRBJ1-2; 7 bases are shared with TRBD1. The junction had 7 bases not matched to a gene; V was cut back by 6 bases and J by 2 bases. From germline, CDR1 is SGHRS and CDR2 YFSETQ. The CDR3 is 14 residues long. The CDR3 reads CASTPGTANYGYTF. CDR3 nucleotides: TGCGCCAGCACCCCGGGGACAGCCAACTATGGCTACACCTTC.

V usage is TRBV5-1 and J usage is TRBJ2-2; maybe TRBD1 (5 bases). This CDR3 spans 14 amino acids. Germline values: CDR1 SGHRS, CDR2 YFSETQ. Deletions cut 4 bases from V and 2 bases from J, with 9 bases between. The CDR3 nucleotides are TGCGCCAGCAGCGCCACAGGAAACACCGGGGAGCTGTTTTTT. Residues: CASSATGNTGELFF.